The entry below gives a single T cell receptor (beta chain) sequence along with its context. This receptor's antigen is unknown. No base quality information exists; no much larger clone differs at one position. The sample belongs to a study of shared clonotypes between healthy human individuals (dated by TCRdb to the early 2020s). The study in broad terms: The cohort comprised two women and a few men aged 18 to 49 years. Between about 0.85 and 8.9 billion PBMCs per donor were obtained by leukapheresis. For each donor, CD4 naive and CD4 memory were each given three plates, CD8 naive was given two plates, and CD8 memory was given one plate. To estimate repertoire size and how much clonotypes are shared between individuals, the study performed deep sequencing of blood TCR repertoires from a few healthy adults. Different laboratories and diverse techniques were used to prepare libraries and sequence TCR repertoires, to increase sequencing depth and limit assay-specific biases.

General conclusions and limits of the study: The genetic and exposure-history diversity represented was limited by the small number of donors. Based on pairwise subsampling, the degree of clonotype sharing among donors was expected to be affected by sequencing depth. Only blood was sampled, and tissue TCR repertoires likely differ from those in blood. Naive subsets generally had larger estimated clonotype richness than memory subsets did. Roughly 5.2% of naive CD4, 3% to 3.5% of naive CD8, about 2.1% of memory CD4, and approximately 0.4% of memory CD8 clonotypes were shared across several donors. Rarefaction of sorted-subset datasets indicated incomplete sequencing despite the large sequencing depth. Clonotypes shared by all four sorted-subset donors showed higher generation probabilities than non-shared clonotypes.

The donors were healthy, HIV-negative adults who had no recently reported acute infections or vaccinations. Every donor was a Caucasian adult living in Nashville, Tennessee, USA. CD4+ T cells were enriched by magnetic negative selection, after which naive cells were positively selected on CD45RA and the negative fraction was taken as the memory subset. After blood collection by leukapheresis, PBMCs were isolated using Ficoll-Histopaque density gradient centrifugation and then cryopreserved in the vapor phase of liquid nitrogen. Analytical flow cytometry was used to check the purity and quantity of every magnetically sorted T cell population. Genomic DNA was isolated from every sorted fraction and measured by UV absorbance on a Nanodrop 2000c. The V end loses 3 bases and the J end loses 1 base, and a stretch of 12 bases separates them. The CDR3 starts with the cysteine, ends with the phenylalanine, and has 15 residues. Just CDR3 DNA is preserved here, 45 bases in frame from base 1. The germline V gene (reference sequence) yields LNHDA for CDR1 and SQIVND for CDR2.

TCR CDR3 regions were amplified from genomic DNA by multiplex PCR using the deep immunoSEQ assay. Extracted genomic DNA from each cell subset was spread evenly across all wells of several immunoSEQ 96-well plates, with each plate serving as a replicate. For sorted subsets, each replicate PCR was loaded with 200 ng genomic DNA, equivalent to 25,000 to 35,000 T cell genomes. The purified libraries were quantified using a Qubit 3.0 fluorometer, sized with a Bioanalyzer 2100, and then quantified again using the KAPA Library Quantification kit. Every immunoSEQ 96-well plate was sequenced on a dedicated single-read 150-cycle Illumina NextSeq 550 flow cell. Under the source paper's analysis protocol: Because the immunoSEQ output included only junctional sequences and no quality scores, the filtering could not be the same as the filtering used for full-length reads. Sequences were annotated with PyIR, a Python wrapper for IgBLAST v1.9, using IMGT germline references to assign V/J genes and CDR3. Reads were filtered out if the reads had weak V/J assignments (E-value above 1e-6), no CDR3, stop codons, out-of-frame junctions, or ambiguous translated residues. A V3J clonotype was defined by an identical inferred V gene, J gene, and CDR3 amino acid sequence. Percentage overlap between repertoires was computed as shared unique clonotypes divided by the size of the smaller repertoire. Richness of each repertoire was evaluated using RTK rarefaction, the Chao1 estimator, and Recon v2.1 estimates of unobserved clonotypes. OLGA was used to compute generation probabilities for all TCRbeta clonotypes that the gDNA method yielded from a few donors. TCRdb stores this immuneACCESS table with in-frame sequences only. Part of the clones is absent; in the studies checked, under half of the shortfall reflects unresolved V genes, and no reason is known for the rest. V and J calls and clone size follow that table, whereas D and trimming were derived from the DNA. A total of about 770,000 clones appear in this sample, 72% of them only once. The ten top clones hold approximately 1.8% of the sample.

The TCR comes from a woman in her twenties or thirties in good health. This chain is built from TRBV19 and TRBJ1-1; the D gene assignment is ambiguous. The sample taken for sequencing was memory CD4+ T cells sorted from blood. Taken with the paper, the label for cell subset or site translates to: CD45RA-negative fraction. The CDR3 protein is CASSILRTENTEAFF. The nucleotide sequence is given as TGTGCCAGTAGTATTCTGCGGACGGAGAACACTGAAGCTTTCTTT.